These 12 T cell receptor beta chains were sequenced from one sample in a study of T cells after posttransplantation cyclophosphamide. Produced via immunoSEQ multiplex PCR; TCRdb's table is partial and in-frame only. Of roughly 4,700 clones in the sample, less than 80% are singletons; the top ten hold approximately 34%. Busulfan-fludarabine conditioning, marrow transplant, and cyclophosphamide on days +3 and +4 were administered. Material: PBMCs, obtained after allogeneic stem cell transplant with posttransplant cyclophosphamide. These receptor sequences come from a male patient in his 40s who received an allogeneic stem cell transplant from a related donor, was CMV-positive, and had acute and chronic GVHD. A share of the T cells may be of graft donor origin.

The J gene is TRBJ1-1, the V gene TRBV30; 7 bases match TRBD1. This CDR3 contains 15 residues. Germline V gene data show CDR1 as GTSNPN and CDR2 as SVGIG (reference sequence). Unmatched junction bases numbered 6, after V lost 2 bases and J lost 0 bases. CDR3 protein: CAWSLPGQMNTEAFF. The CDR3 region has the DNA TGTGCCTGGAGTCTACCGGGACAGATGAACACTGAAGCTTTCTTT.

The chain uses TRBV27 and TRBJ2-6, with 7 bases lining up with TRBD1. Losses at the gene ends were 3 bases for V and 2 bases for J; bases not matched to a gene: 16. CDR1 is MNHEY and CDR2 is SMNVEV in the germline V gene (reference sequence). The CDR3 totals 20 residues. Here the CDR3 DNA reads TGTGCCAGCAGTTTTGTGGCTGGGCCAGGGACAGCAACTGGGGCCAACGTCCTGACTTTC. Residues: CASSFVAGPGTATGANVLTF. Variable domain in full (rest from reference TRBV27 and TRBJ2-6): EAQVTQNPRYLITVTGKKLTVTCSQNMNHEYMSWYRQDPGLGLRQIYYSMNVEVTDKGDVPEGYKVSRKEKRNFPLILESPSPNQTSLYFCASSFVAGPGTATGANVLTFGAGSRLTVL.

This clone has only a few counts. This chain joins TRBV6-5 and TRBJ1-1; no firm D call. This CDR3 region has 11 residues. The germline V and J ends were trimmed by 11 bases and 1 base, with 8 bases remaining between them. Looked up from germline, CDR1 is MNHEY and CDR2 is SVGAGI. The CDR3: CACPGNTEAFF. CDR3 nucleotides: TGTGCCTGTCCCGGGAACACTGAAGCTTTCTTT.

The chain couples TRBV7-3 to TRBJ2-1; no clear D. The CDR3 length is 13 residues. From germline, CDR1 is SGHTA and CDR2 FQGTGA. The V gene lost 5 bases and the J gene lost 9 bases, with 14 bases spanning the gap. The CDR3 DNA follows: TGTGCCAGCAGCGTTGTACCCCGCGGTGAGCAGTTCTTC. Amino acids: CASSVVPRGEQFF.

The V gene is TRBV7-2, the J gene TRBJ2-1; D is ambiguous. Germline CDR1 and CDR2: SGHTA and FQGNSA. Trimming shortened V by 1 base and J by 10 bases, and 11 bases separated the two germline ends. The CDR3 runs 13 residues. Here the CDR3 reads CASSLEAWAEQFF. The CDR3 DNA is TGTGCCAGCAGCTTAGAGGCGTGGGCAGAGCAGTTCTTC.

Comments on this clone: At one of its ends the junction is not consistent with the germline gene, which may arise from a read error. This rearrangement joins TRBV7-7 to TRBJ2-1; the match to TRBD2 covers 14 bases. Per the germline V gene, CDR1 is SSHAT and CDR2 is FNYEAQ (reference sequence). The CDR3 is 15 residues long. The CDR3 nucleotides read TGTGCTAGCAGCGCCGGGACTAGCGGGAGTAATGAGCAGTTCTTC. Translated, it gives CASSAGTSGSNEQFF.

V is TRBV4-1 and J is TRBJ1-2; TRBD1 agrees at 7 bases. With 0 bases clipped from V and 2 bases from J, the junction kept 12 bases outside the gene matches. CDR1 is MGHRA, CDR2 YSYEKL, per germline. There are 18 residues in the CDR3. CDR3 region: CASSQDQRGRITNYGYTF. The CDR3 nucleotides read TGCGCCAGCAGCCAAGATCAAAGGGGGCGGATAACGAACTATGGCTACACCTTC.

This chain links TRBV7-2 with TRBJ2-1, with 12 bases identical to TRBD2. Germline loops: CDR1 SGHTA, CDR2 FQGNSA. J gave up 0 bases and V 2 bases, and 8 bases lay outside the gene matches. CDR3 length equals 19 residues. The CDR3 region is CASSLRGLAGRGSYNEQFF. In DNA form, the CDR3 reads TGTGCCAGCAGCTTAAGAGGACTAGCGGGAAGAGGCTCCTACAATGAGCAGTTCTTC.

This chain's CDR3 is CASSLSAGYNEQFF. Here the CDR3 DNA reads TGTGCCAGCAGCTTATCGGCGGGCTACAATGAGCAGTTCTTC. The V gene is TRBV13, the J gene TRBJ2-1; possible D gene TRBD2, 5 bases. Deletions cut 2 bases from V and 3 bases from J, with 8 bases between. Looked up from germline, CDR1 is PRHDT and CDR2 is FYEKMQ (reference sequence). The CDR3 is 14 amino acids.

V and J are TRBV7-9 and TRBJ2-5; 10 bases are a match to TRBD2. Germline trimming cut 5 bases from V and 0 bases from J; bases unmatched to any gene: 9. This CDR3 spans 17 amino acids. Germline assignment: CDR1 SEHNR and CDR2 FQNEAQ (reference sequence). CDR3 in DNA: TGTGCCAGCAGCCGTGGGGGTAGCGGGAGGTACCAAGAGACCCAGTACTTC. Protein product: CASSRGGSGRYQETQYF.

The genes are TRBV5-1 and TRBJ1-1; 11 positions agree with TRBD1. Per the germline V gene, CDR1 is SGHRS and CDR2 is YFSETQ. Unmatched junction bases numbered 8, after V lost 4 bases and J lost 3 bases. The CDR3 has 16 amino acids. For the CDR3, the DNA is TGCGCCAGCAGCACTGGACAGGGGGCGTTGGACACTGAAGCTTTCTTT. It translates to CASSTGQGALDTEAFF.

The chain recombines TRBV4-3 with TRBJ2-1, with D hard to call. Per the germline V gene, CDR1 is LGHNA and CDR2 is YSLEER. Trimming pared 0 bases from V and 6 bases from J, leaving 6 bases between. The CDR3 consists of 13 residues. CDR3 DNA: TGCGCCAGCAGCCAAGAGTTCATCAATGAGCAGTTCTTC. The encoded protein is CASSQEFINEQFF.